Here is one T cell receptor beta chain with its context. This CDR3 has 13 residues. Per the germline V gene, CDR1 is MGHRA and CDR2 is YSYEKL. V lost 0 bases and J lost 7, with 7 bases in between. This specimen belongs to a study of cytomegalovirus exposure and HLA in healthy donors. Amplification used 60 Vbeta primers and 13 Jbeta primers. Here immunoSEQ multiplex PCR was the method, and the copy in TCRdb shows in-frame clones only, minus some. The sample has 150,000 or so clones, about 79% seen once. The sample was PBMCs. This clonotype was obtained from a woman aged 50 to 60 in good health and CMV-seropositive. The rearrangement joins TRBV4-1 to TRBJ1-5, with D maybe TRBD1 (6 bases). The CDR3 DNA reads TGCGCCAGCAGCCAAGATCAGGGGCAGCCCCAGCATTTT. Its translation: CASSQDQGQPQHF.